The 26 T cell receptor beta chains given below trace back to one sample, sequenced in a study of vaccination effects on CD4 cells after COVID-19. Their recognized antigens are unknown. The method was immunoSEQ multiplex PCR; TCRdb's version includes in-frame clones alone and lacks a portion of them. The sample comprises approximately 38,000 clones, 55% to 80% of which are singletons, and more than 7% rests with the top ten. It was after approximately 10 days of culture that CD4+ T cells were isolated. Each participant was given two doses of one vaccine (BNT162b2 or mRNA-1273). The starting material was CD4+ T cells from PBMCs cultured without peptide, obtained after COVID-19 vaccination. These receptors were collected from a human donor who received a COVID-19 vaccine.

This clone was recorded a few times. The V call is TRBV5-1, the J call TRBJ2-1; D is unclear. Germline lookup yields CDR1 SGHRS and CDR2 YFSETQ. The CDR3 extends over 16 amino acids. V lost 4 bases to trimming and J lost 0 bases, with 14 bases between them. The CDR3 DNA reads TGCGCCAGCAGCCTATCGGTGGCAAGCTCCTACAATGAGCAGTTCTTC. It specifies CASSLSVASSYNEQFF.

This clone appeared a few times. V gene TRBV4-1 combines with J gene TRBJ1-2; 7 positions match TRBD1. The CDR3 is 14 amino acids. Looked up from germline, CDR1 is MGHRA and CDR2 is YSYEKL. Germline trimming cut 1 base from V and 8 bases from J; bases unmatched to any gene: 7. CDR3 protein: CASSQVRQGEGYTF. The CDR3 nucleotides read TGCGCCAGCAGCCAAGTAAGGCAGGGGGAAGGCTACACCTTC.

This clone was seen a few times. The chain carries TRBV30 and TRBJ1-6; TRBD1 might be the D (6 bases). Germline CDR1 reads GTSNPN; CDR2 reads SVGIG (reference sequence). This CDR3 is 12 amino acids long. V gave up 5 bases and J gave up 4 bases, with 6 bases separating them. The CDR3 reads CAWDRYNSPLHF. The CDR3 DNA reads as TGTGCCTGGGACAGGTATAATTCACCCCTCCACTTT.

The chain joins TRBV5-8 to TRBJ2-5; 7 bases line up with TRBD1. Per the germline V gene, CDR1 is SGHTS and CDR2 is YDEGEE. The CDR3 length is 15 residues. V shed 0 bases, J shed 5 bases, and the junction held 7 bases outside the gene matches. The CDR3 nucleotides read TGTGCCAGCAGCTTGGCCGGGACAGTGAGTGAGACCCAGTACTTC. Translation gives CASSLAGTVSETQYF.

The V call is TRBV27, the J call TRBJ1-2; D possibly corresponds to TRBD1 (5 bases). V was pared by 5 bases and J by 4 bases, with 8 bases between. Germline-derived CDR1 and CDR2 are MNHEY and SMNVEV (reference sequence). The CDR3 length is 12 residues. In DNA, the CDR3 is TGTGCCAGCAGTGAGGGGTCCTATGGCTACACCTTC. It is translated as CASSEGSYGYTF.

The V call is TRBV5-1, the J call TRBJ1-4; a possible D gene is TRBD1 (5 bases). V was trimmed by 4 bases and J by 0 bases, leaving 13 bases between them. Germline CDR1 and CDR2: SGHRS and YFSETQ. The CDR3 runs 16 residues. CDR3: CASSPRGGATNEKLFF. CDR3 nucleotide sequence: TGCGCCAGCAGCCCCCGCGGGGGTGCAACTAATGAAAAACTGTTTTTT. The whole variable domain, filled in from reference TRBV5-1 and TRBJ1-4, reads KAGVTQTPRYLIKTRGQQVTLSCSPISGHRSVSWYQQTPGQGLQFLFEYFSETQRNKGNFPGRFSGRQFSNSRSEMNVSTLELGDSALYLCASSPRGGATNEKLFFGSGTQLSVL.

This clone has more than one count but fewer than ten. The chain uses TRBV3-1 (or the pseudogene TRBV3-2) and TRBJ2-1; 9 bases are a match to TRBD2. V shed 0 bases, J shed 4 bases, and the junction held 4 bases outside the gene matches. CDR1 is LGHDT and CDR2 is YNNKEL in the germline V gene (reference sequence). This CDR3 has 16 residues. The CDR3 protein is CASSQEGLASYNEQFF. CDR3 coding DNA: TGTGCCAGCAGCCAAGAAGGACTAGCGTCGTACAATGAGCAGTTCTTC.

V gene TRBV4-1 combines with J gene TRBJ2-5; 10 bases are a match to TRBD1. CDR3 size: 15 residues. Germline loops: CDR1 MGHRA, CDR2 YSYEKL. Losses at the gene ends were 4 bases for V and 3 bases for J; bases not matched to a gene: 5. In nucleotides, the CDR3 is TGCGCCAGCAGCCGGTCCGGGACAGGGGAAGAGACCCAGTACTTC. Protein: CASSRSGTGEETQYF.

The J gene is TRBJ2-3, the V gene TRBV6-5, with 7 bases lining up with TRBD2. V lost 6 bases to trimming and J lost 4 bases; unmatched junction nucleotides: 10. The CDR3 extends over 15 amino acids. Germline V gives CDR1 MNHEY, CDR2 SVGAGI. The CDR3 sequence is CASRGGSPAADTQYF. CDR3 coding DNA: TGTGCCAGCAGGGGCGGGAGTCCCGCCGCAGATACGCAGTATTTT.

This clone has only a few counts. The chain has TRBV4-2 and TRBJ2-7, with D unresolved. Trimming cost V 5 bases and J 2 bases, with 4 bases left between them. CDR3 length: 11 amino acids. The germline CDR1 and CDR2 sequences are LGHNA and YNFKEQ. CDR3: CASSGTYEQYF. The DNA of the CDR3 is TGTGCCAGCAGCGGGACCTACGAGCAGTACTTC.

This clone was seen a few times. The rearrangement links TRBV6-4 to TRBJ2-5; 9 bases agree with TRBD2. Per the germline V gene, CDR1 is MRHNA and CDR2 is SNTAGT. V was clipped by 1 base and J by 4 bases; unmatched bases: 4. The CDR3 loop spans 15 amino acids. The CDR3 region has the DNA TGTGCCAGCAGTGACTTGGCGGGGGGGCGAGAGACCCAGTACTTC. This codes for CASSDLAGGRETQYF.

This sequence joins TRBV6-1 and TRBJ2-2; TRBD2 is a possible D gene (5 bases). The CDR3 is 17 residues long. Per germline, CDR1 MNHNS and CDR2 SASEGT. V lost 2 bases, J lost 7 bases, and 20 bases lay in between. In DNA, the CDR3 is TGTGCCAGCAGTGAAAGCTCCTTAGAGAGGGTGATCGGGGAGCTGTTTTTT. Translating it yields CASSESSLERVIGELFF.

This clone has more than one count but fewer than ten. The chain carries TRBV2 and TRBJ1-6; 8 bases map to TRBD1. The CDR3 extends over 13 amino acids. Germline V CDR1 and CDR2: SNHLY, FYNNEI. V lost 9 bases and J lost 8; bases outside the gene matches: 6. The CDR3 loop is CARGQGLYSPLHF. The DNA for the CDR3 is TGTGCCAGAGGACAGGGTCTTTATTCACCCCTCCACTTT.

The chain has TRBV7-7 and TRBJ2-1, with a possible D match to TRBD2 (5 bases). V dropped 4 bases and J dropped 4 bases, with 8 bases sitting between them. This CDR3 is 13 amino acids long. The germline CDR1 and CDR2 sequences are SSHAT and FNYEAQ (reference sequence). The DNA of the CDR3 is TGTGCCAGCAGCTCGGAGCGGTACAATGAGCAGTTCTTC. This sequence encodes CASSSERYNEQFF.

This chain connects TRBV10-1 to TRBJ2-7; weak D call: TRBD1 (6 bases). The germline gives CDR1 WNHNN, CDR2 SYGVQD (reference sequence). With 1 base removed from V and 5 bases from J, the gap between germline ends came to 21 bases. The CDR3 spans 17 residues. The CDR3: CASSEYFRAGEPHEQYF. CDR3 sequence (DNA): TGCGCCAGCAGTGAGTATTTCCGGGCAGGGGAGCCCCACGAGCAGTACTTC.

The rearrangement joins TRBV5-1 to TRBJ1-1, with a tentative D call TRBD1 (5 bases). The CDR3 loop spans 15 amino acids. Germline loops: CDR1 SGHRS, CDR2 YFSETQ. V gave up 2 bases and J gave up 0 bases, with 11 bases separating them. The CDR3 region is CASSFQGTMNTEAFF. CDR3 bases: TGCGCCAGCAGCTTCCAGGGAACTATGAACACTGAAGCTTTCTTT.

The V call is TRBV3-1 (or the pseudogene TRBV3-2), the J call TRBJ2-7; tentative D call: TRBD2 (6 bases). Germline CDR1 LGHDT, CDR2 YNNKEL (reference sequence). Trimming stripped 3 bases from V and 3 bases from J, with 12 bases between. This CDR3 is 14 amino acids long. The CDR3 loop is CASSQAAGSYEQYF. The CDR3 nucleotides read TGTGCCAGCAGCCAGGCTGCGGGGAGCTACGAGCAGTACTTC.

This chain links TRBV6-5 with TRBJ1-1; D possibly corresponds to TRBD1 (6 bases). The length of the CDR3 is 14 residues. Trimming left V 7 bases short and J 1 base short, with 13 bases between. Germline CDR1 is MNHEY and CDR2 is SVGAGI. CDR3 DNA: TGTGCCAGCACCCGGACAGATTGGAACACTGAAGCTTTCTTT. As protein: CASTRTDWNTEAFF.

This chain joins TRBV2 and TRBJ2-1; 8 bases agree with TRBD2. With V trimmed by 7 bases and J by 4 bases, 3 bases remained unmatched. CDR1 is SNHLY, CDR2 FYNNEI, per germline. The CDR3 is 13 amino acids. CDR3 residues: CASTGGAYNEQFF. The DNA for the CDR3 is TGTGCCAGCACCGGGGGGGCTTACAATGAGCAGTTCTTC.

The chain is built from TRBV6-1 and TRBJ2-5, with D tentatively TRBD2 (6 bases). The V end was cut by 1 base, the J end by 5 bases, with 8 bases between. CDR1 is MNHNS, CDR2 SASEGT, per germline. The CDR3 length is 13 residues. The CDR3 loop is CASSEGGLETQYF. In nucleotides, the CDR3 is TGTGCCAGCAGTGAAGGGGGACTGGAGACCCAGTACTTC.

V gene TRBV13 combines with J gene TRBJ1-4; the D gene is possibly TRBD1 (5 bases). The CDR3 spans 13 residues. CDR1 PRHDT and CDR2 FYEKMQ come from the germline V gene (reference sequence). V was shortened by 1 base and J by 5 bases, with 5 bases between the two germline ends. CDR3 nucleotide sequence: TGTGCCAGCAGCTTAGACAGGAATGAAAAACTGTTTTTT. Translation gives CASSLDRNEKLFF.

V usage is TRBV18 and J usage is TRBJ2-5; the match to TRBD2 covers 11 bases. V lost 3 bases and J lost 5; bases outside the gene matches: 11. Germline-derived CDR1 and CDR2 are KGHSH and LQKENI. The length of the CDR3 is 17 residues. The DNA of the CDR3 is TGTGCCAGCTCACCGGGGACTAGCGGAGCTCTCCGGGAGACCCAGTACTTC. Its protein is CASSPGTSGALRETQYF.

The sample holds one count of this clone. V gene TRBV6-6 combines with J gene TRBJ1-3; D is uncertain. The CDR3 contains 15 residues. Germline CDR1 and CDR2: MNHNY and SVGAGI (reference sequence). Trimming took off 6 bases at V and 0 bases at J, with 12 bases between the two ends. The CDR3: CASRRDGISGNTIYF. The CDR3 DNA reads TGTGCCAGCAGACGCGACGGAATCTCTGGAAACACCATATATTTT.

This clone appeared a few times. The genes are TRBV5-4 and TRBJ2-7; TRBD2 aligns across 13 bases. The CDR3 is made up of 17 amino acids. Germline-derived CDR1 and CDR2 are SGHNT and YYREEE (reference sequence). The J segment lost 0 bases and the V segment lost 4 bases, leaving 7 bases of the junction unmatched. Here the CDR3 DNA reads TGTGCCAGCAGCCCCGGGACTAGCGGGGCGTACTCCTACGAGCAGTACTTC. Its protein product is CASSPGTSGAYSYEQYF.

The chain employs TRBV7-9 and TRBJ1-2, with 9 bases lining up with TRBD1. The CDR3 runs 13 residues. CDR1 and CDR2 from the germline V gene are SEHNR and FQNEAQ (reference sequence). Trimming cost V 5 bases and J 8 bases; bases outside gene matches: 6. The CDR3: CASSRSDRGGYTF. CDR3 coding DNA: TGTGCCAGCAGCCGCTCGGACAGGGGCGGCTACACCTTC.

This chain links TRBV5-4 with TRBJ2-7, with a weak D call TRBD2 (5 bases). The germline V gene has CDR1 SGHNT and CDR2 YYREEE (reference sequence). Trimming removed 2 bases from V and 6 bases from J, with 12 bases in between. The CDR3 is 13 amino acids. CDR3 sequence (DNA): TGTGCCAGCAGCTTAGTTGGAGGAACCGAGCAGTACTTC. This encodes CASSLVGGTEQYF.